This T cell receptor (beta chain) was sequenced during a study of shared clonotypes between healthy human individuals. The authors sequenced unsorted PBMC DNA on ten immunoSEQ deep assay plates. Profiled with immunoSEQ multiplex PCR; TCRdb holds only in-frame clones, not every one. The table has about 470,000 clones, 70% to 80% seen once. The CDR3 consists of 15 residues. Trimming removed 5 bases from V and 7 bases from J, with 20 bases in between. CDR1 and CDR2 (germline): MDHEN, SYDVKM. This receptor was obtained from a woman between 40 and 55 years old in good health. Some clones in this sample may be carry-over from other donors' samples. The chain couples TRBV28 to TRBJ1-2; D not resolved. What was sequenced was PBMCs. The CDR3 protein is CASSPGGPASSGYTF. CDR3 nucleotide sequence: TGTGCCAGCAGTCCCGGCGGGCCGGCGAGCAGTGGCTACACCTTC.